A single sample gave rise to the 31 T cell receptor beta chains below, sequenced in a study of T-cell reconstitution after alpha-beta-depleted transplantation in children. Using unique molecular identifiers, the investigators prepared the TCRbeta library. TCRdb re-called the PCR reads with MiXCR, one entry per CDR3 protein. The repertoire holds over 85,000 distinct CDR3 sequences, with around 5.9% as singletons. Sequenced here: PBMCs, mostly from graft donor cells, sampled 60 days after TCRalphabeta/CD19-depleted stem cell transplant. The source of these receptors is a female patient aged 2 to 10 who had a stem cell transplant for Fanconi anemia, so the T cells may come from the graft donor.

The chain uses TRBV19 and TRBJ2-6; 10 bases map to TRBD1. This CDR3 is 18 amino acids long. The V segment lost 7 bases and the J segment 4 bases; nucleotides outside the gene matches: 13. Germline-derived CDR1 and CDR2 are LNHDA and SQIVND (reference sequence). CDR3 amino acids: CASNPSTGGGFGANVLTF. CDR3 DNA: TGTGCCAGTAACCCCTCGACAGGGGGCGGATTCGGGGCCAACGTCCTGACTTTC.

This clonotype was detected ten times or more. CDR3 nucleotides: TGTGCCATTAGGGCCCTTGACAATGAGCAGTTCTTC. Residues: CAIRALDNEQFF. The chain combines TRBV10-3 with TRBJ2-1; no definite D call. In germline, CDR1 is ENHRY, CDR2 SYGVKD. This CDR3 spans 12 amino acids. Trimming removed 9 bases from V and 5 bases from J, with 11 bases in between.

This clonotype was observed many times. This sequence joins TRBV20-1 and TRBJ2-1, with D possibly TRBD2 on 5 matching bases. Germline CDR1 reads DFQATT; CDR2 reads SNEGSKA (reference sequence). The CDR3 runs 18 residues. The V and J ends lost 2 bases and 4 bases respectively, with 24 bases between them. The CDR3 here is CSARTRIGGGFNYNEQFF. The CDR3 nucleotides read TGCAGTGCTAGAACCAGGATTGGAGGAGGTTTTAATTACAATGAGCAGTTCTTC.

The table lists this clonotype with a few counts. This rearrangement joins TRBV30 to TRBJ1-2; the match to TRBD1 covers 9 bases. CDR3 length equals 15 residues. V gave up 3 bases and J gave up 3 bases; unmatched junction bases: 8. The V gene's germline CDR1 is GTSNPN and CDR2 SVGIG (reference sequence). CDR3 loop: CAWSEPTGGHYGYTF. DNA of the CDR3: TGTGCCTGGAGCGAGCCGACAGGGGGACACTATGGCTACACCTTC. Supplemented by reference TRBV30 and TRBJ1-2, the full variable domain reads SQTIHQWPATLVQPVGSPLSLECTVEGTSNPNLYWYRQAAGRGLQLLFYSVGIGQISSEVPQNLSASRPQDRQFILSSKKLLLSDSGFYLCAWSEPTGGHYGYTFGSGTRLTVV.

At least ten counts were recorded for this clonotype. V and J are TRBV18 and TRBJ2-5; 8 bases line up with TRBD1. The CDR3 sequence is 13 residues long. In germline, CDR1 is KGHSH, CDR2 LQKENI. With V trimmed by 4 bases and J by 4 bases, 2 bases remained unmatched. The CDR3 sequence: CASSRTGRETQYF. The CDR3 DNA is TGTGCCAGCTCACGGACAGGGAGAGAGACCCAGTACTTC.

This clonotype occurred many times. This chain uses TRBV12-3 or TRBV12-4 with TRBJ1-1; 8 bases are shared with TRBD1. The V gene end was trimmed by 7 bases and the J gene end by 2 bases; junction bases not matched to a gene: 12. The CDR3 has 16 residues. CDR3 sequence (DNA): TGTGCCAGCACCCATCGATCGGACAGGGATAACACTGAAGCTTTCTTT. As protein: CASTHRSDRDNTEAFF.

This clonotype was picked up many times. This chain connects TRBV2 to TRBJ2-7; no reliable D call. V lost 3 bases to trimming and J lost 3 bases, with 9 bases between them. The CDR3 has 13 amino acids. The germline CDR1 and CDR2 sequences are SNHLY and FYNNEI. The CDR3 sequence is CASSEVLVYEQYF. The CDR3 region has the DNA TGTGCCAGCAGTGAGGTATTAGTCTACGAGCAGTACTTC.

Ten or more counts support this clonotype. The CDR3 coding sequence is TGCGCCAGCAGCCGCCTGGGGGGGCAGACGGACACCATATATTTT. It translates to CASSRLGGQTDTIYF. The rearrangement uses TRBV4-1 and TRBJ1-3, with a possible D match to TRBD1 (6 bases). The length of the CDR3 is 15 residues. From germline, CDR1 is MGHRA and CDR2 YSYEKL. Trimming removed 4 bases at V and 8 bases at J, with 18 bases between.

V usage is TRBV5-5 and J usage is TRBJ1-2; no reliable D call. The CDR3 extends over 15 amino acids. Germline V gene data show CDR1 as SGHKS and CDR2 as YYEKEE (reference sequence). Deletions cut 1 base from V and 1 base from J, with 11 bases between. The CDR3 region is CASSLILGFNYGYTF. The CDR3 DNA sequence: TGTGCCAGCAGCTTGATCTTGGGTTTTAACTATGGCTACACCTTC.

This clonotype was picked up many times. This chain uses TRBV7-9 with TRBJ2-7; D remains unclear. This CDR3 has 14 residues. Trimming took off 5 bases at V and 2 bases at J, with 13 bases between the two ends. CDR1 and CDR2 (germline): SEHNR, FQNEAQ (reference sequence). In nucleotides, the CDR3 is TGTGCCAGCAGCCCCAATGAGGTGACCTACGAGCAGTACTTC. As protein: CASSPNEVTYEQYF. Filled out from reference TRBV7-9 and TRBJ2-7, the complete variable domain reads DTGVSQNPRHKITKRGQNVTFRCDPISEHNRLYWYRQTLGQGPEFLTYFQNEAQLEKSRLLSDRFSAERPKGSFSTLEIQRTEQGDSAMYLCASSPNEVTYEQYFGPGTRLTVT.

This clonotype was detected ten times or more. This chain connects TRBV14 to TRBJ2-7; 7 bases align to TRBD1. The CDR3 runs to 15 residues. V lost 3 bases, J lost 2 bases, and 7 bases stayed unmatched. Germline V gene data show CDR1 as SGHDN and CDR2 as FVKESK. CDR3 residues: CASSQPGQRAYEQYF. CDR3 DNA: TGTGCCAGCAGCCAGCCGGGACAGAGAGCCTACGAGCAGTACTTC. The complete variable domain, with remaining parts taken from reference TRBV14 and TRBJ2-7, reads EAGVTQFPSHSVIEKGQTVTLRCDPISGHDNLYWYRRVMGKEIKFLLHFVKESKQDESGMPNNRFLAERTGGTYSTLKVQPAELEDSGVYFCASSQPGQRAYEQYFGPGTRLTVT.

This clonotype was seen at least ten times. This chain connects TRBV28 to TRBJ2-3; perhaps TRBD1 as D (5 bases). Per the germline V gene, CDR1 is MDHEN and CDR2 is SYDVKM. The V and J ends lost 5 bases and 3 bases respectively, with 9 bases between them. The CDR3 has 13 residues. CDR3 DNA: TGTGCCAGCAGTGCCCCAGGGACAGATACGCAGTATTTT. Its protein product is CASSAPGTDTQYF. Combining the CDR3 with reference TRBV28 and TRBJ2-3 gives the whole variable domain DVKVTQSSRYLVKRTGEKVFLECVQDMDHENMFWYRQDPGLGLRLIYFSYDVKMKEKGDIPEGYSVSREKKERFSLILESASTNQTSMYLCASSAPGTDTQYFGPGTRLTVL.

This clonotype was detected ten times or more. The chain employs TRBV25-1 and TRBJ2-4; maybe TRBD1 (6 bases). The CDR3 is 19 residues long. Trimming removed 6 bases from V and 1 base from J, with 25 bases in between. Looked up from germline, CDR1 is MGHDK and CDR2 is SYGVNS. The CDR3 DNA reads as TGTGCCAGCAGCCCCGCTCCGACAGGTCTTACATTGGCCAAAAACATTCAGTACTTC. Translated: CASSPAPTGLTLAKNIQYF.

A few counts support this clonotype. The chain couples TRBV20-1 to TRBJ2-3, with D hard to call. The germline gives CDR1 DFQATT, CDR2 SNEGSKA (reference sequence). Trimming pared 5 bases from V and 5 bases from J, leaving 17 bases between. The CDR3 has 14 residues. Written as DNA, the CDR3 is TGCAGTGCTGGGGTCTTCCAGGCGGTAGATACGCAGTATTTT. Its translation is CSAGVFQAVDTQYF.

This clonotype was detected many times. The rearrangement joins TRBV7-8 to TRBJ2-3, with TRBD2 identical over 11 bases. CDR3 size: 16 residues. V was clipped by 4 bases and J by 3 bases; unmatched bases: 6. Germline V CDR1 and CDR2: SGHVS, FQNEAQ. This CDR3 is CASSSVAGGLTDTQYF. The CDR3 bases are TGTGCCAGCAGCTCAGTAGCGGGGGGGCTAACAGATACGCAGTATTTT.

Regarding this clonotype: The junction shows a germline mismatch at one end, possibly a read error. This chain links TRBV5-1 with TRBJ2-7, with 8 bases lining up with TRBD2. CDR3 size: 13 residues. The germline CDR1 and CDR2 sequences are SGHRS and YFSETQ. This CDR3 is CASRERESSEQYF. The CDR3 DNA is TGCGCCAGCAGAGAGCGGGAGTCCTCCGAGCAGTACTTC.

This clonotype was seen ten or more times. The CDR3 spells CASSATGGSYNEQFF. Here the CDR3 DNA reads TGTGCCAGCAGTGCGACAGGGGGATCCTACAATGAGCAGTTCTTC. V usage is TRBV6-1 and J usage is TRBJ2-1, with 9 bases aligning to TRBD1. Trimming cost V 4 bases and J 1 base; bases outside gene matches: 2. CDR3 size: 15 residues. Germline CDR1 and CDR2: MNHNS and SASEGT.

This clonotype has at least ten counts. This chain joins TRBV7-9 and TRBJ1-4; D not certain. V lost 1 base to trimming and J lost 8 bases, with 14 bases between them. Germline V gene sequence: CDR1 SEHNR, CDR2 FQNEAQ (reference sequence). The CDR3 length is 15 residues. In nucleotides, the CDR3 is TGTGCCAGCAGCTTAGACACCCCCTCTTCCGAAAAACTGTTTTTT. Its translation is CASSLDTPSSEKLFF.

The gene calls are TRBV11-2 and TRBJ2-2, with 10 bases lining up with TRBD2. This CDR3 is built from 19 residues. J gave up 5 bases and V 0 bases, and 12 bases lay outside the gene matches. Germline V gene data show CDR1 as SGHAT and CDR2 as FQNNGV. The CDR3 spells CASSLDLPSGGLKTGELFF. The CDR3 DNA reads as TGTGCCAGCAGCTTAGATCTTCCTAGCGGGGGCCTGAAGACCGGGGAGCTGTTTTTT.

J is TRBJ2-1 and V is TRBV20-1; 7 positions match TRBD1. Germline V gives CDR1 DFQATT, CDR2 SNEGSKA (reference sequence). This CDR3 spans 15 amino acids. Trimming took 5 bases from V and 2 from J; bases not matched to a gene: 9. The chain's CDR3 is CSAEQGRATYNEQFF. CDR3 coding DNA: TGCAGTGCTGAACAGGGGCGTGCCACCTACAATGAGCAGTTCTTC.

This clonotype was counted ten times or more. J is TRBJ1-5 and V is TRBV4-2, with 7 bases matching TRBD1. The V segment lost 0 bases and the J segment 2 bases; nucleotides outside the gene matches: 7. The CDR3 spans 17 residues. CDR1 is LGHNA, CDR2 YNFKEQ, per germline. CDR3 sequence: CASSQDPGQVGNQPQHF. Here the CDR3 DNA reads TGTGCCAGCAGCCAAGACCCAGGACAGGTCGGCAATCAGCCCCAGCATTTT.

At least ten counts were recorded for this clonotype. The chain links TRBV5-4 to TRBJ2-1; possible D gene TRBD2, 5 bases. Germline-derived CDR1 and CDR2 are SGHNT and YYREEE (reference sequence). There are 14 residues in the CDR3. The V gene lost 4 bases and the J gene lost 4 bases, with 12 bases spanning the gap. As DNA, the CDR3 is TGTGCCAGCAGCGTAGCCGGACTTTACAATGAGCAGTTCTTC. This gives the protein CASSVAGLYNEQFF.

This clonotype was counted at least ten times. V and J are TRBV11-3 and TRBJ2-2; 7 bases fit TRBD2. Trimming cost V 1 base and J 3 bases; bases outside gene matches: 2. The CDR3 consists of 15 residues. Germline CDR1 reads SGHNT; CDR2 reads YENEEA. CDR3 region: CASSLGDYHTGELFF. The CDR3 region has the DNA TGTGCCAGCAGCTTAGGGGACTATCACACCGGGGAGCTGTTTTTT.

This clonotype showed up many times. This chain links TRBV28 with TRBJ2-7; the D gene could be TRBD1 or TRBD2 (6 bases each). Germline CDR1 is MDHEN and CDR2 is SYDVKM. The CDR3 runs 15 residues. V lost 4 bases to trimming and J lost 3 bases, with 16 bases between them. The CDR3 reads CASSYRTNRVYEQYF. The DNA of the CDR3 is TGTGCCAGCAGTTACCGGACTAACAGGGTCTACGAGCAGTACTTC. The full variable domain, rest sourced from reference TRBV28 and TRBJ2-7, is DVKVTQSSRYLVKRTGEKVFLECVQDMDHENMFWYRQDPGLGLRLIYFSYDVKMKEKGDIPEGYSVSREKKERFSLILESASTNQTSMYLCASSYRTNRVYEQYFGPGTRLTVT.

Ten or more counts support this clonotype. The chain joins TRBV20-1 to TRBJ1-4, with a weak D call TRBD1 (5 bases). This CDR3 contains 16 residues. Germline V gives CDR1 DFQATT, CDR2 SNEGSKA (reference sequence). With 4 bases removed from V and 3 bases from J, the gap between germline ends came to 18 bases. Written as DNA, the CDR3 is TGCAGTGCTAATGACAAAGAGGGGTGGGCTAATGAAAAACTGTTTTTT. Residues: CSANDKEGWANEKLFF.

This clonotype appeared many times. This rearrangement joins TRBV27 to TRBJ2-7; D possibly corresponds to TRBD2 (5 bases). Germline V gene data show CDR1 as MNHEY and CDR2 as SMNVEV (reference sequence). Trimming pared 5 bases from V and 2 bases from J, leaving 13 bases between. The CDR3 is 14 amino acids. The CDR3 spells CASSQDSHTYEQYF. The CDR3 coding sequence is TGTGCCAGCAGTCAGGACTCACACACCTACGAGCAGTACTTC.

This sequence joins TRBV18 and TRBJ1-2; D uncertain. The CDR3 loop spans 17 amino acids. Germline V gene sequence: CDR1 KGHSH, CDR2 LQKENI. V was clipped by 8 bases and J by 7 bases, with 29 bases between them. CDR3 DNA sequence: TGTGCCAGCCAAGAGTCCCCTAATTGGCAGGAAGCCCGTGGCTACACCTTC. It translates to CASQESPNWQEARGYTF. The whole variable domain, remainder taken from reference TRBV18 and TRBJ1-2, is NAGVMQNPRHLVRRRGQEARLRCSPMKGHSHVYWYRQLPEEGLKFMVYLQKENIIDESGMPKERFSAEFPKEGPSILRIQQVVRGDSAAYFCASQESPNWQEARGYTFGSGTRLTVV.

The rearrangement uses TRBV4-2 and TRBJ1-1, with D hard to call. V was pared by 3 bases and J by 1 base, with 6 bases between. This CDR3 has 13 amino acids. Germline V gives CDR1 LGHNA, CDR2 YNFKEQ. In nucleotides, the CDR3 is TGTGCCAGCAGCCAGGAGAAGAACACTGAAGCTTTCTTT. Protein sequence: CASSQEKNTEAFF.

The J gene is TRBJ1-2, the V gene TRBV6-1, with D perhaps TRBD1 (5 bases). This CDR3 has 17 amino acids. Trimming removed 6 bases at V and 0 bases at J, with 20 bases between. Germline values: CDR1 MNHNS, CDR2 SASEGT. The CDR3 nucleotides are TGTGCCAGCAGGAAACAGACATTACAGGCCTCTAACTATGGCTACACCTTC. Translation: CASRKQTLQASNYGYTF.

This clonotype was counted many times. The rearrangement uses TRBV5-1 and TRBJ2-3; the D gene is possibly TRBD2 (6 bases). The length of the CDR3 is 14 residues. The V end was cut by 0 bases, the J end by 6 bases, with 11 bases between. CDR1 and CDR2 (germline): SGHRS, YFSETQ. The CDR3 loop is CASSLDLGGDTQYF. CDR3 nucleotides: TGCGCCAGCAGCTTGGACCTTGGGGGGGATACGCAGTATTTT.

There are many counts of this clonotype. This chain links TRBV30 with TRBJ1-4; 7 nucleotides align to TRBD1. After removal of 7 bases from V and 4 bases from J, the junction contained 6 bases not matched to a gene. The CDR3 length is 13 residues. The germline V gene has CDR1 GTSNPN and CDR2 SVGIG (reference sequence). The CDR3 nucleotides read TGTGCCTTAAACAGGGGAGGTAATGAAAAACTGTTTTTT. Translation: CALNRGGNEKLFF. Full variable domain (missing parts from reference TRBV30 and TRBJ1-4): SQTIHQWPATLVQPVGSPLSLECTVEGTSNPNLYWYRQAAGRGLQLLFYSVGIGQISSEVPQNLSASRPQDRQFILSSKKLLLSDSGFYLCALNRGGNEKLFFGSGTQLSVL.